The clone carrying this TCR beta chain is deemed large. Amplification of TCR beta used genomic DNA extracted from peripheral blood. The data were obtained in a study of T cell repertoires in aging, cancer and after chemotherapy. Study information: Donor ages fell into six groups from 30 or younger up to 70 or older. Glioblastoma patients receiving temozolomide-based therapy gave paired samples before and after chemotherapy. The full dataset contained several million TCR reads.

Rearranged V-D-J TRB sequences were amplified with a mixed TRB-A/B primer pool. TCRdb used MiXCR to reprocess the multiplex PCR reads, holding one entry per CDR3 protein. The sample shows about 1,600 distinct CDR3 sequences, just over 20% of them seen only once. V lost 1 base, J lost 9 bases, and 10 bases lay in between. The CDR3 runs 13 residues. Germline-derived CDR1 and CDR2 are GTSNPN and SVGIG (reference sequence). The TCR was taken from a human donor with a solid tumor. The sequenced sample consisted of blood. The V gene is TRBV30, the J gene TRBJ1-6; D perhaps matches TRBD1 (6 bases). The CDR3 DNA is TGTGCCTGGAGTGAGGGGGGGACTTCACCCCTCCACTTT. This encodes CAWSEGGTSPLHF.